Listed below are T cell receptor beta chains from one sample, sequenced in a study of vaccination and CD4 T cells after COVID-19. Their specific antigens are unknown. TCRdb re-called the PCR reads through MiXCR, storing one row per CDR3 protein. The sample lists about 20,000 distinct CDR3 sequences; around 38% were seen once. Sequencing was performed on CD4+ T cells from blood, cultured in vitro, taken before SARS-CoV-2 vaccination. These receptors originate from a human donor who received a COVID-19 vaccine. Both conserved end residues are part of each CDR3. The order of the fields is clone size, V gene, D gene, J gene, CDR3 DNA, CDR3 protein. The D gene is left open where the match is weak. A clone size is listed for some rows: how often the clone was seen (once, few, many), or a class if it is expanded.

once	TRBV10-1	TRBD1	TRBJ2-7	TGCGCCAGCAACTCAGGGGGCAACGAGCAGTACTTC	CASNSGGNEQYF
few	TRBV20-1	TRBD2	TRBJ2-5	TGCAGTGCTCTGCCGACAGGGCGGGAGGGGACCCAGTACTTC	CSALPTGREGTQYF
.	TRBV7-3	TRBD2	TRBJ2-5	TGTGCCAGCAGCGGGGGACTAGCGGGGGGAGGGGAGACCCAGTACTTC	CASSGGLAGGGETQYF
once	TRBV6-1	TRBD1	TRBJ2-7	TGTGCCAGCAGTGAAGCGCCCGGGACAGTCTACGAGCAGTACTTC	CASSEAPGTVYEQYF
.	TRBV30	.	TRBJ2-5	TGTGCCTGGAGTGTACGGGGAGAGACCCAGTACTTC	CAWSVRGETQYF
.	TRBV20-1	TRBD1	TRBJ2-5	TGCAGTGCTAGTGACCGGGACAGGGTTTTTCGGTTGACGGAAGAGACCCAGTACTTC	CSASDRDRVFRLTEETQYF
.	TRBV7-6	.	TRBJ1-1	TGTGCCAGCAGCTTAACAGAGACAGTGAGGGAAGCTTTCTTT	CASSLTETVREAFF
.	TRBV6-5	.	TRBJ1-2	TGTGCCAGCAGTTACGCGCCTTCCAACTATGGCTACACCTTC	CASSYAPSNYGYTF
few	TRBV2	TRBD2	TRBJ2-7	TGTGCCAGCAGTGTACTAGCGGGGGGCCGCTCCTACGAGCAGTACTTC	CASSVLAGGRSYEQYF
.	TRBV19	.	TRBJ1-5	TGTGCCAGTAGTATGAGGTCAGGGCTCGGCCCCCAGCATTTT	CASSMRSGLGPQHF
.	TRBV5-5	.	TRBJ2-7	TGTGCCAGCAGCTTGGACGGGGTTCGCGACGAGCAGTACTTC	CASSLDGVRDEQYF
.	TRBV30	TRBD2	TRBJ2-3	TGTGCCTGGAGCCCAGCGGGGAGACTCACAGATACGCAGTATTTT	CAWSPAGRLTDTQYF
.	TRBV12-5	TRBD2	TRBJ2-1	TGTGCTAGTGGTTTGGAGACTAGCGGGGTCAACAATGAGCAGTTCTTC	CASGLETSGVNNEQFF
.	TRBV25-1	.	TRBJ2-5	TGTGCCAGCAGTGAAGTGGGGGGGGGCTTTGGAACCCAGTACTTC	CASSEVGGGFGTQYF
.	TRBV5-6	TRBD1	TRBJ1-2	TGTGCCAGCAGCCCGGACAGGGGACGGGGAAACTATGGCTACACCTTC	CASSPDRGRGNYGYTF
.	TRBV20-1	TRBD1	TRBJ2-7	TGCAGTGCGCTCGGGACAGGGGGTCGGGAGCAGTACTTC	CSALGTGGREQYF
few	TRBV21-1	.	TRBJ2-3	TGTGCCAGCAGCAAAGCTGCGCCTAGCTGGGACACAGATACGCAGTATTTT	CASSKAAPSWDTDTQYF